The 20 T cell receptor beta chains below come from one sample, sequenced in a study of cytomegalovirus exposure and HLA in healthy donors. Amplification used 60 Vbeta primers and 13 Jbeta primers. Sequenced by immunoSEQ multiplex PCR; TCRdb stores in-frame clones only, minus some. In the table there are fewer than 150,000 clones, 82% of which are singletons. The sequenced material came from PBMCs. The source of these receptors is a woman between 18 and 29 years old in good health and CMV-seronegative.

This clone showed up just a few times. The rearrangement uses TRBV25-1 and TRBJ2-1, with TRBD1 matching 7 bases. The germline CDR1 and CDR2 sequences are MGHDK and SYGVNS. Germline trimming cut 5 bases from V and 3 bases from J; bases unmatched to any gene: 4. The CDR3 sequence is 14 residues long. Here the CDR3 reads CASSPGTDYNEQFF. DNA of the CDR3: TGTGCCAGCAGTCCCGGGACAGACTACAATGAGCAGTTCTTC.

The chain recombines TRBV5-6 with TRBJ1-1, with D possibly TRBD1 on 6 matching bases. CDR3 length: 17 amino acids. Trimming took 3 bases from V and 0 from J, leaving 18 bases between them. CDR1 is SGHDT and CDR2 is YYEEEE in the germline V gene. CDR3 coding DNA: TGTGCCAGCAGCTCGCTGGGATACCAGGGGCTGAACACTGAAGCTTTCTTT. Translation gives CASSSLGYQGLNTEAFF.

The chain carries TRBV15 and TRBJ1-1; a weak D match, TRBD1 (5 bases). This CDR3 has 12 residues. Germline V gene lookup returns CDR1 LNHNV and CDR2 YYDKDF (reference sequence). The V end was cut by 10 bases, the J end by 0 bases, with 9 bases between. The CDR3 bases are TGTGCCATCGGACACCTGAACACTGAAGCTTTCTTT. This encodes CAIGHLNTEAFF.

The chain employs TRBV28 and TRBJ2-7; no definite D call. V was trimmed by 4 bases and J by 0 bases, leaving 7 bases between them. The CDR3 is 13 amino acids. Germline V lookup: CDR1 MDHEN, CDR2 SYDVKM. This CDR3 reads CASSYQDSYEQYF. Written as DNA, the CDR3 is TGTGCCAGCAGTTACCAGGACTCCTACGAGCAGTACTTC. The variable domain in full, completed from reference TRBV28 and TRBJ2-7, reads DVKVTQSSRYLVKRTGEKVFLECVQDMDHENMFWYRQDPGLGLRLIYFSYDVKMKEKGDIPEGYSVSREKKERFSLILESASTNQTSMYLCASSYQDSYEQYFGPGTRLTVT.

Points on this clone: The same CDR3 can be traced to other DNA sequences in this sample. The chain joins TRBV5-1 to TRBJ1-2; D is ambiguous. Germline values: CDR1 SGHRS, CDR2 YFSETQ. V lost 0 bases to trimming and J lost 5 bases, with 8 bases between them. The length of the CDR3 is 13 residues. CDR3 coding DNA: TGCGCCAGCAGCTTGGAGGCGGGATATGGCTACACCTTC. Its translation is CASSLEAGYGYTF.

This clone was recorded only once. The rearrangement uses TRBV19 and TRBJ2-7; TRBD1 is a possible D gene (5 bases). The CDR3 has 13 residues. V lost 5 bases to trimming and J lost 1 base, with 9 bases between them. The V gene's germline CDR1 is LNHDA and CDR2 SQIVND (reference sequence). DNA of the CDR3: TGTGCCAGTAGTCCCAGGGATTCCTACGAGCAGTACTTC. Residues: CASSPRDSYEQYF. Supplemented by reference TRBV19 and TRBJ2-7, the full variable domain reads DGGITQSPKYLFRKEGQNVTLSCEQNLNHDAMYWYRQDPGQGLRLIYYSQIVNDFQKGDIAEGYSVSREKKESFPLTVTSAQKNPTAFYLCASSPRDSYEQYFGPGTRLTVT.

V usage is TRBV27 and J usage is TRBJ2-1; 7 positions match TRBD1. The CDR3 extends over 16 amino acids. After removal of 5 bases from V and 5 bases from J, the junction contained 12 bases not matched to a gene. The germline V gene has CDR1 MNHEY and CDR2 SMNVEV (reference sequence). CDR3 amino acids: CASSPSTGLLNNEQFF. For the CDR3, the DNA is TGTGCCAGCAGTCCATCGACAGGGTTACTCAACAATGAGCAGTTCTTC.

The chain uses TRBV29-1 and TRBJ2-5; 8 bases map to TRBD2. The CDR3 has 17 amino acids. Germline loops: CDR1 SQVTM, CDR2 ANQGSEA. V was clipped by 6 bases and J by 1 base; unmatched bases: 16. CDR3 sequence reads: CSVHGRVGTSGQETQYF. DNA of the CDR3: TGCAGCGTCCACGGCCGTGTTGGGACTAGTGGCCAAGAGACCCAGTACTTC.

Concerning this clone itself: At one of its ends the junction is not consistent with the germline gene, which may arise from a read error. The chain joins TRBV29-1 to TRBJ2-1; 11 bases are shared with TRBD1. In germline, CDR1 is SQVTM, CDR2 ANQGSEA. This CDR3 is 14 amino acids long. The CDR3 DNA sequence: TGCAGCGTAGAAGCCGGGACAGGGGGGAATGAGCAGTTCTTC. Its translation: CSVEAGTGGNEQFF.

V is TRBV14 and J is TRBJ2-6; D is uncertain. V dropped 2 bases and J dropped 0 bases, with 8 bases sitting between them. The germline CDR1 and CDR2 sequences are SGHDN and FVKESK. The CDR3 has 16 residues. CDR3 coding DNA: TGTGCCAGCAGCCAACCCTCCCGCTCTGGGGCCAACGTCCTGACTTTC. This encodes CASSQPSRSGANVLTF.

This clone was seen once. The chain has TRBV6-1 and TRBJ2-2; 9 nucleotides line up with TRBD2. This CDR3 spans 15 amino acids. V gave up 5 bases and J gave up 5 bases; unmatched junction bases: 6. Germline V gene sequence: CDR1 MNHNS, CDR2 SASEGT. CDR3 region: CASSRSGRLTGELFF. The CDR3 bases are TGTGCCAGCAGTCGTAGCGGGAGATTGACCGGGGAGCTGTTTTTT.

This chain joins TRBV19 and TRBJ1-1; D unresolved. The CDR3 has 18 amino acids. V gave up 6 bases and J gave up 0 bases, with 23 bases separating them. Germline V gene sequence: CDR1 LNHDA, CDR2 SQIVND (reference sequence). CDR3 DNA sequence: TGTGCCAGTAGACCCCCCGGGTGGGTCGATAGCATGAACACTGAAGCTTTCTTT. Residues: CASRPPGWVDSMNTEAFF.

This clone turned up a few times. The V call is TRBV2, the J call TRBJ2-5; the D is unclear. CDR1 SNHLY and CDR2 FYNNEI come from the germline V gene. The CDR3 spans 14 residues. The V gene lost 2 bases and the J gene lost 1 base, with 8 bases spanning the gap. The CDR3 coding sequence is TGTGCCAGCAGTGAAAGCACTACCCAAGAGACCCAGTACTTC. Protein: CASSESTTQETQYF. Drawing the rest from reference TRBV2 and TRBJ2-5, the complete variable domain is EPEVTQTPSHQVTQMGQEVILRCVPISNHLYFYWYRQILGQKVEFLVSFYNNEISEKSEIFDDQFSVERPDGSNFTLKIRSTKLEDSAMYFCASSESTTQETQYFGPGTRLLVL.

This rearrangement joins TRBV14 to TRBJ1-5, with 7 bases fitting TRBD1. V lost 1 base to trimming and J lost 7 bases; unmatched junction nucleotides: 4. This CDR3 has 14 amino acids. CDR1 is SGHDN, CDR2 FVKESK, per germline. The CDR3 DNA reads as TGTGCCAGCAGCCAAGGGACAGGACACCAGCCCCAGCATTTT. It specifies CASSQGTGHQPQHF.

The chain combines TRBV4-2 with TRBJ2-3; D not resolved. Germline-derived CDR1 and CDR2 are LGHNA and YNFKEQ. The CDR3 runs 15 residues. Between the trimmed V and J ends, which lost 0 bases and 3 bases, there was a span of 10 bases. CDR3 sequence (DNA): TGTGCCAGCAGCCAAGACGCGTTACTGACAGATACGCAGTATTTT. This codes for CASSQDALLTDTQYF.

V and J are TRBV27 and TRBJ1-1; 7 bases are shared with TRBD1. This CDR3 contains 14 residues. Germline V gene sequence: CDR1 MNHEY, CDR2 SMNVEV (reference sequence). Trimming removed 7 bases from V and 0 bases from J; junction bases left unmatched: 5. Written as DNA, the CDR3 is TGTGCCAGCAAAAGACAGGGCCTGAACACTGAAGCTTTCTTT. It is translated as CASKRQGLNTEAFF.

This chain uses TRBV19 with TRBJ1-1; 7 nucleotides agree with TRBD1. There are 14 residues in the CDR3. The V gene end was trimmed by 5 bases and the J gene end by 6 bases; junction bases not matched to a gene: 9. Germline-derived CDR1 and CDR2 are LNHDA and SQIVND (reference sequence). This CDR3 is CASSASPGGPEAFF. CDR3 nucleotide sequence: TGTGCCAGTAGTGCTAGCCCAGGGGGACCTGAAGCTTTCTTT.

This chain uses TRBV14 with TRBJ2-7; D not resolved. V lost 0 bases and J lost 6, with 12 bases in between. CDR1 and CDR2 (germline): SGHDN, FVKESK. The CDR3 sequence is 14 residues long. CDR3 sequence: CASSQDPPVREQYF. CDR3 in DNA: TGTGCCAGCAGCCAAGATCCCCCAGTACGCGAGCAGTACTTC.

Details on this clone: Sequence at one end of the junction differs from germline and may be a read error. The chain combines TRBV5-6 with TRBJ2-6; a possible D gene is TRBD1 (5 bases). Germline-derived CDR1 and CDR2 are SGHDT and YYEEEE. The CDR3 is 15 residues long. This chain's CDR3 is CASSLIGSGANVLTF. The CDR3 region has the DNA TGTGCCAGCAGCTTGATAGGGTCTGGGGCCAACGTCCTGACCTTC. Together with reference TRBV5-6 and TRBJ2-6, the CDR3 gives the full variable domain: DAGVTQSPTHLIKTRGQQVTLRCSPKSGHDTVSWYQQALGQGPQFIFQYYEEEERQRGNFPDRFSGHQFPNYSSELNVNALLLGDSALYLCASSLIGSGANVLTFGAGSRLTVL.

This chain links TRBV12-5 with TRBJ1-3; D might be TRBD1 (5 bases). Germline V CDR1 and CDR2: LGHNT, FRNRAP. The CDR3 totals 16 residues. V was pared by 4 bases and J by 2 bases, with 15 bases between. CDR3 residues: CASGSIGGRTGNTIYF. The CDR3 bases are TGTGCTAGTGGTTCCATTGGGGGGAGAACTGGAAACACCATATATTTT.